The 23 T cell receptor beta chains below come from one sample, sequenced in a study of Graves' ophthalmopathy and Graves' hyperthyroidism. The TCR beta CDR3 regions underwent amplification from RNA transcripts. The first round was an RT-PCR with HTBI primers, and the second round was a multiplex PCR. TCRdb processed the multiplex PCR reads anew with MiXCR; each CDR3 protein has one entry. Here the sample spans 200,000 to 250,000 distinct CDR3 sequences, roughly 27% being singletons. The sequenced sample was peripheral blood. Every receptor here comes from a man aged 45-65 years with Graves' ophthalmopathy.

This clonotype was counted ten times or more. The CDR3 nucleotides are TGTGCCAGCAGCACTCAGCTTATCCCGACCCCTCGGTACTTC. Protein: CASSTQLIPTPRYF. The chain carries TRBV7-2 and TRBJ2-4; no definite D call. The CDR3 has 14 amino acids. The V gene lost 5 bases and the J gene lost 15 bases, with 23 bases spanning the gap. From germline, CDR1 is SGHTA and CDR2 FQGNSA.

This clonotype was recorded at least ten times. CDR3 DNA sequence: TGTGCCAGCAGTTTGACCGATAGCTCCTACGAGCAGTACTTC. Its translation is CASSLTDSSYEQYF. V usage is TRBV28 and J usage is TRBJ2-7, with D unclear. V was pared by 3 bases and J by 0 bases, with 9 bases between. Germline-derived CDR1 and CDR2 are MDHEN and SYDVKM. There are 14 residues in the CDR3.

The chain joins TRBV12-3 or TRBV12-4 to TRBJ1-5; D may be TRBD1 (6 bases). This CDR3 contains 14 residues. V was pared by 6 bases and J by 4 bases, with 13 bases between. The DNA for the CDR3 is TGTGCCAGCAGGGACGGCAGGGGAAATCAGCCCCAGCATTTT. It yields the protein CASRDGRGNQPQHF.

The genes are TRBV6-5 and TRBJ2-7, with D perhaps matching TRBD1 (6 bases). Germline V gives CDR1 MNHEY, CDR2 SVGAGI. This CDR3 has 15 amino acids. The V gene lost 2 bases and the J gene lost 0 bases, with 11 bases spanning the gap. The CDR3 protein is CASSYDRSSSYEQYF. Here the CDR3 DNA reads TGTGCCAGCAGTTACGACAGGTCCAGCTCCTACGAGCAGTACTTC.

As to this clonotype: One junction end does not reproduce the germline sequence, and a read error may be involved. The V and J genes are TRBV7-8 and TRBJ1-5; D is undetermined. The CDR3 has 13 amino acids. Germline values: CDR1 SGHVS, CDR2 FQNEAQ. The CDR3, as DNA: TGTGCCAGCAGCCCTGGCAGCAGTCAGCCCCAGCATTTT. It encodes CASSPGSSQPQHF.

This clonotype has at least ten counts. The J gene is TRBJ2-1, the V gene TRBV6-2 or TRBV6-3; 8 nucleotides align to TRBD2. The CDR3 totals 15 residues. Trimming cost V 0 bases and J 8 bases; bases outside gene matches: 6. Germline assignment: CDR1 MNHEY and CDR2 SVGEGT. The CDR3 sequence: CASSYSGLADHEQFF. As DNA, the CDR3 is TGTGCCAGCAGTTACTCCGGACTAGCCGACCATGAGCAGTTCTTC.

Ten or more counts support this clonotype. J is TRBJ2-5 and V is TRBV9, with D unclear. Germline V gene sequence: CDR1 SGDLS, CDR2 YYNGEE. Trimming removed 0 bases from V and 5 bases from J, with 8 bases in between. CDR3 length equals 13 residues. Here the CDR3 DNA reads TGTGCCAGCAGCGTAGCTCAAACGGAGACCCAGTACTTC. Protein product: CASSVAQTETQYF. Combining the CDR3 with reference TRBV9 and TRBJ2-5 gives the whole variable domain DSGVTQTPKHLITATGQRVTLRCSPRSGDLSVYWYQQSLDQGLQFLIQYYNGEERAKGNILERFSAQQFPDLHSELNLSSLELGDSALYFCASSVAQTETQYFGPGTRLLVL.

There are many counts of this clonotype. The chain carries TRBV14 and TRBJ2-2; D gene ambiguous. The germline gives CDR1 SGHDN, CDR2 FVKESK. The CDR3 is 14 residues long. V was cut by 6 bases and J by 4 bases, with 12 bases left in between. The CDR3, as DNA: TGTGCCAGCAGATTTTCTTCGTCCACCGGGGAGCTGTTTTTT. Protein sequence: CASRFSSSTGELFF. The entire variable domain, with the rest obtained from reference TRBV14 and TRBJ2-2, is as follows: EAGVTQFPSHSVIEKGQTVTLRCDPISGHDNLYWYRRVMGKEIKFLLHFVKESKQDESGMPNNRFLAERTGGTYSTLKVQPAELEDSGVYFCASRFSSSTGELFFGEGSRLTVL.

This clonotype was detected ten times or more. V gene TRBV4-3 combines with J gene TRBJ2-5, with D unclear. CDR3 length: 15 amino acids. The V end lost 1 base, the J end lost 2 bases, and 11 bases lay between the germline ends. Germline V gene data show CDR1 as LGHNA and CDR2 as YSLEER. CDR3 DNA: TGCGCCAGCAGCCAAGGAAATGGTGAACAAGAGACCCAGTACTTC. Translation gives CASSQGNGEQETQYF.

The sample holds many counts of this clonotype. The genes are TRBV4-1 and TRBJ1-2; D uncertain. Germline loops: CDR1 MGHRA, CDR2 YSYEKL. The CDR3 spans 15 residues. V lost 0 bases, J lost 3 bases, and 11 bases lay in between. As DNA, the CDR3 is TGCGCCAGCAGCCAAGATCATGGGATCGACTATGGCTACACCTTC. Translation: CASSQDHGIDYGYTF.

In this sample, this clonotype turned up many times. CDR3 sequence reads: CASSLVRGQGPHEQYF. CDR3 DNA sequence: TGTGCCAGCAGTTTAGTGAGGGGACAGGGCCCCCACGAGCAGTACTTC. The J gene is TRBJ2-7, the V gene TRBV27, with 9 bases aligning to TRBD1. The CDR3 sequence is 16 residues long. V shed 2 bases and J 5 bases; nucleotides not matched to a gene: 10. The germline V gene encodes CDR1 MNHEY and CDR2 SMNVEV (reference sequence).

In its sample, this clonotype was seen many times. The chain couples TRBV28 to TRBJ1-3; maybe TRBD1 (5 bases). CDR1 is MDHEN, CDR2 SYDVKM, per germline. V was shortened by 1 base and J by 7 bases, with 14 bases between the two germline ends. CDR3 size: 15 residues. CDR3 region: CASSLSGGRLNTIYF. CDR3 DNA: TGTGCCAGCAGTTTATCGGGGGGAAGATTGAACACCATATATTTT.

In DNA, the CDR3 is TGTGCCAGCAGTGGTACCCAGGGAGGGGGCTCCTACGAGCAGTACTTC. This encodes CASSGTQGGGSYEQYF. J is TRBJ2-7 and V is TRBV25-1; D might be TRBD2 (7 bases). The CDR3 spans 16 residues. Germline V gene data show CDR1 as MGHDK and CDR2 as SYGVNS. The germline V and J ends were trimmed by 4 bases and 0 bases, with 16 bases remaining between them.

In this sample, this clonotype turned up many times. The CDR3 region is CASSLRQRKSQETQYF. The DNA of the CDR3 is TGTGCCAGCTCACTCAGACAGAGAAAATCCCAAGAGACCCAGTACTTC. The rearrangement links TRBV18 to TRBJ2-5; D possibly corresponds to TRBD1 (5 bases). Trimming removed 4 bases from V and 1 base from J, with 16 bases in between. The germline V gene has CDR1 KGHSH and CDR2 LQKENI. The CDR3 consists of 16 residues. Using reference TRBV18 and TRBJ2-5 for the parts outside the CDR3, the full variable domain is NAGVMQNPRHLVRRRGQEARLRCSPMKGHSHVYWYRQLPEEGLKFMVYLQKENIIDESGMPKERFSAEFPKEGPSILRIQQVVRGDSAAYFCASSLRQRKSQETQYFGPGTRLLVL.

This clonotype was recorded many times. The chain joins TRBV7-2 to TRBJ1-6; 7 positions agree with TRBD1. V shed 4 bases and J 7 bases; nucleotides not matched to a gene: 7. Germline loops: CDR1 SGHTA, CDR2 FQGNSA. The CDR3 is 15 amino acids. CDR3 protein: CASSSDRAGNSPLHF. CDR3 nucleotides: TGTGCCAGCAGCTCCGACAGGGCCGGAAATTCACCCCTCCACTTT. The whole variable domain, remainder taken from reference TRBV7-2 and TRBJ1-6, is GAGVSQSPSNKVTEKGKDVELRCDPISGHTALYWYRQSLGQGLEFLIYFQGNSAPDKSGLPSDRFSAERTGGSVSTLTIQRTQQEDSAVYLCASSSDRAGNSPLHFGNGTRLTVT.

There are many counts of this clonotype. The chain recombines TRBV12-3 or TRBV12-4 with TRBJ2-2; D gene ambiguous. The CDR3 has 14 amino acids. Trimming pared 8 bases from V and 4 bases from J, leaving 14 bases between. The chain's CDR3 is CASGQTLVTGELFF. CDR3 coding DNA: TGTGCCAGCGGCCAGACATTGGTCACCGGGGAGCTGTTTTTT.

This clonotype has a count of ten or more. V and J are TRBV15 and TRBJ2-5, with 12 bases aligning to TRBD1. CDR1 is LNHNV, CDR2 YYDKDF, per germline (reference sequence). J lost 5 bases, V lost 0 bases, and 4 bases had no gene match. The CDR3 covers 16 residues. In DNA, the CDR3 is TGTGCCACCAGCAGAGAGGGACAGGGGGCGTTTGAGACCCAGTACTTC. Its protein is CATSREGQGAFETQYF.

This clonotype was counted ten times or more. V gene TRBV5-1 combines with J gene TRBJ2-6; D is possibly TRBD1 (6 bases). Looked up from germline, CDR1 is SGHRS and CDR2 is YFSETQ. The CDR3 sequence is 15 residues long. Between the trimmed V and J ends, which lost 5 bases and 0 bases, there was a span of 9 bases. The CDR3 loop is CASSKGDSGANVLTF. CDR3 nucleotide sequence: TGCGCCAGCAGTAAGGGGGACTCTGGGGCCAACGTCCTGACTTTC.

This chain links TRBV27 with TRBJ2-7, with 8 bases that match TRBD2. The CDR3 length is 12 residues. V lost 6 bases to trimming and J lost 5 bases; unmatched junction nucleotides: 3. Germline CDR1 is MNHEY and CDR2 is SMNVEV (reference sequence). CDR3: CASRGLGDEQYF. The DNA for the CDR3 is TGTGCCAGCAGGGGACTAGGGGACGAGCAGTACTTC.

The chain links TRBV28 to TRBJ1-1; TRBD1 matches 7 bases. The CDR3 covers 15 residues. Losses at the gene ends were 5 bases for V and 0 bases for J; bases not matched to a gene: 6. Germline V gene lookup returns CDR1 MDHEN and CDR2 SYDVKM. For the CDR3, the DNA is TGTGCCAGCAGTCCTGGGACAGAAATGAACACTGAAGCTTTCTTT. Encoded protein: CASSPGTEMNTEAFF.

This clonotype was detected ten times or more. The chain links TRBV20-1 to TRBJ1-5, with D perhaps matching TRBD1 (5 bases). Trimming left V 2 bases short and J 3 bases short, with 8 bases between. Per the germline V gene, CDR1 is DFQATT and CDR2 is SNEGSKA (reference sequence). The CDR3 spans 13 residues. This chain's CDR3 is CSARPGFNQPQHF. DNA for the CDR3: TGCAGTGCTAGACCAGGGTTCAATCAGCCCCAGCATTTT.

The V and J genes are TRBV6-4 and TRBJ2-7, with 10 bases that match TRBD2. V lost 5 bases, J lost 0 bases, and 4 bases stayed unmatched. Germline CDR1 is MRHNA and CDR2 is SNTAGT. This CDR3 has 15 amino acids. The CDR3 is CASSPSGGPSYEQYF. The CDR3, as DNA: TGTGCCAGCAGTCCTAGCGGGGGCCCCTCCTACGAGCAGTACTTC.

This clonotype was detected ten times or more. V gene TRBV5-1 combines with J gene TRBJ2-7; D ambiguous. Germline loops: CDR1 SGHRS, CDR2 YFSETQ. This CDR3 spans 13 amino acids. V gave up 3 bases and J gave up 0 bases, with 7 bases separating them. CDR3 in amino acids: CASSWTASYEQYF. CDR3 DNA sequence: TGCGCCAGCAGCTGGACCGCCTCCTACGAGCAGTACTTC.